This record looks at one T cell receptor (beta chain) sequence and its context. Its antigen is as yet unknown. CDR3 length: 12 amino acids. The germline V gene has CDR1 WSHSY and CDR2 SAAADI. V lost 8 bases and J lost 2, with 10 bases in between. The sample comes from a study of cytomegalovirus exposure and HLA in healthy donors. General study points: The study designated roughly 150 TCR beta chains cytomegalovirus-associated. Common viral pathogens (according to a later analysis) appeared linked to several of the most significant clusters.

Vbeta (60) and Jbeta (13) primers were used in the PCR. Clones were read by immunoSEQ multiplex PCR, and TCRdb kept only the in-frame ones, dropping some. The table records about 96,000 clones, about four fifths of them present only once. The sample taken for sequencing was PBMCs. This rearrangement joins TRBV10-2 to TRBJ2-7; weak D call: TRBD1 (6 bases). This clonotype was obtained from a woman in her 70s in good health and CMV-seropositive. CDR3 in amino acids: CASRDITYEQYF. The DNA for the CDR3 is TGCGCCAGCCGGGACATCACCTACGAGCAGTACTTC.